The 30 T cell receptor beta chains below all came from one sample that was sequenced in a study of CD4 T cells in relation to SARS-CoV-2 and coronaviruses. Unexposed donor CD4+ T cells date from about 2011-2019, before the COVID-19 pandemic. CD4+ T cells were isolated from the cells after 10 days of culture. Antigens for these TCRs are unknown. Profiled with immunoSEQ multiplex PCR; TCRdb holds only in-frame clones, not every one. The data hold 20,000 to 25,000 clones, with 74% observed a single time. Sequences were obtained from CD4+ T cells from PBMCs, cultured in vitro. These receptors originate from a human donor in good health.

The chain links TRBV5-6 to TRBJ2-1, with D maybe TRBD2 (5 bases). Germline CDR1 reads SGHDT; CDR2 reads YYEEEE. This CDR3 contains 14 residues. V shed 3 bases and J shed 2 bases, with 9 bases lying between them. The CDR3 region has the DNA TGTGCCAGCAGCTGGACTCCTACCTACAATGAGCAGTTCTTC. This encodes CASSWTPTYNEQFF.

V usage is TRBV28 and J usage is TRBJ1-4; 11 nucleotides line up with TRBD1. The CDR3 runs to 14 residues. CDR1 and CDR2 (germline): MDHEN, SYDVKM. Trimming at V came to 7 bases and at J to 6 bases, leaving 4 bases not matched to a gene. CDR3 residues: CASTRTGGDEKLFF. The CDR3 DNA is TGTGCCAGCACCCGGACAGGGGGCGATGAAAAACTGTTTTTT.

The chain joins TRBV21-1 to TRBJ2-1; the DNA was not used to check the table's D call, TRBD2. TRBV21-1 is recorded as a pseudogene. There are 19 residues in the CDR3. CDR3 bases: TGTGCCAGCAGTAAACGAGCTAGCGGGAGGGCCAGCTCCTACAATGAGCAGTTCTTC. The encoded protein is CASSKRASGRASSYNEQFF.

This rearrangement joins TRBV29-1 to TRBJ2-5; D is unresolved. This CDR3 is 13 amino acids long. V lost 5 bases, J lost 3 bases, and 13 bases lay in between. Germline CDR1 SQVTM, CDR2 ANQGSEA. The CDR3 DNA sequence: TGCAGCGTTCCCCTTGGACCGGAAGAGACCCAGTACTTC. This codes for CSVPLGPEETQYF.

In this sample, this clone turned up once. In nucleotides, the CDR3 is TGTGCCAGCAGCTTGCGTGAAGGGAGAAGCACCGGGGAGCTGTTTTTT. This gives the protein CASSLREGRSTGELFF. This chain links TRBV7-8 with TRBJ2-2; TRBD2 might be the D (5 bases). CDR3 length: 16 residues. CDR1 SGHVS and CDR2 FQNEAQ come from the germline V gene. V was clipped by 3 bases and J by 4 bases, with 15 bases between them.

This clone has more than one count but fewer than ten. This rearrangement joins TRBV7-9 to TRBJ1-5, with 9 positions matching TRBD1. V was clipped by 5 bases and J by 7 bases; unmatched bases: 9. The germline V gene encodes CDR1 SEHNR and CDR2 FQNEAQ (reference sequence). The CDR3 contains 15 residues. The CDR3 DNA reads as TGTGCCAGCAGCGTGGGGACAGGGTCATGGCAGCCCCAGCATTTT. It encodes CASSVGTGSWQPQHF.

The CDR3 region has the DNA TGTGCCAGTAGTATAAGACTAGCGGGAGGGTCCTCTTCTTCCAATGAGCAGTTCTTC. Protein sequence: CASSIRLAGGSSSSNEQFF. The V call is TRBV19, the J call TRBJ2-1; 14 bases map to TRBD2. This CDR3 has 19 amino acids. Trimming at V came to 2 bases and at J to 6 bases, leaving 12 bases not matched to a gene. Per germline, CDR1 LNHDA and CDR2 SQIVND (reference sequence).

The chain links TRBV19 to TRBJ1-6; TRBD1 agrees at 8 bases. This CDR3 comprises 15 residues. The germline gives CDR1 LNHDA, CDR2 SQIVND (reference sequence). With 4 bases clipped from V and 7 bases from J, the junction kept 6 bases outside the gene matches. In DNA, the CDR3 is TGTGCCAGTAGTACGGCGACAGGGGCAAATTCACCCCTCCACTTT. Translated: CASSTATGANSPLHF. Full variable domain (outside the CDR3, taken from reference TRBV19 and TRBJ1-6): DGGITQSPKYLFRKEGQNVTLSCEQNLNHDAMYWYRQDPGQGLRLIYYSQIVNDFQKGDIAEGYSVSREKKESFPLTVTSAQKNPTAFYLCASSTATGANSPLHFGNGTRLTVT.

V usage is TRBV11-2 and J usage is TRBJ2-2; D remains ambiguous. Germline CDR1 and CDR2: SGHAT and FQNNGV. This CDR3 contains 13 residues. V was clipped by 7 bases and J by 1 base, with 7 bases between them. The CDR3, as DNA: TGTGCCAGCACCTCTGGGAACACCGGGGAGCTGTTTTTT. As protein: CASTSGNTGELFF.

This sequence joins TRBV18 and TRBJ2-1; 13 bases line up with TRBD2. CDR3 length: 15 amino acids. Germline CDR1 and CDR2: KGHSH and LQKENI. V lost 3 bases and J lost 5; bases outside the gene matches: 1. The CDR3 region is CASSPGLAGHNEQFF. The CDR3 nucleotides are TGTGCCAGCTCACCGGGACTAGCGGGACACAATGAGCAGTTCTTC.

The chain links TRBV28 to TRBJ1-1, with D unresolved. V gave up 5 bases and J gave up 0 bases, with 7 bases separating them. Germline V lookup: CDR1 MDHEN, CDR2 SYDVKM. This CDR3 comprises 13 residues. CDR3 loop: CASSGSMNTEAFF. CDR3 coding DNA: TGTGCCAGCAGTGGGAGCATGAACACTGAAGCTTTCTTT.

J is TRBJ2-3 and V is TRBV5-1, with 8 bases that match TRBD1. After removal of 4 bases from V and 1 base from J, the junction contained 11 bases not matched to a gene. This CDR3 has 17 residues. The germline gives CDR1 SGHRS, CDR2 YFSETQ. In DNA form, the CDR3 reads TGCGCCAGCAGCGGCCTCCGGGACAGGAAACGCACAGATACGCAGTATTTT. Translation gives CASSGLRDRKRTDTQYF.

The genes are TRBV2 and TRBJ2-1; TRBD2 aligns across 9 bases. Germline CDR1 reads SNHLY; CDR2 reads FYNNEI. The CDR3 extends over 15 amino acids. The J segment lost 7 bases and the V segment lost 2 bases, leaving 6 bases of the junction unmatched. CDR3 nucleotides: TGTGCCAGCAGTGAAATCGCGGGAGGGCGGAATGAGCAGTTCTTC. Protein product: CASSEIAGGRNEQFF. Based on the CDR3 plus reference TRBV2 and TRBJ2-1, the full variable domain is EPEVTQTPSHQVTQMGQEVILRCVPISNHLYFYWYRQILGQKVEFLVSFYNNEISEKSEIFDDQFSVERPDGSNFTLKIRSTKLEDSAMYFCASSEIAGGRNEQFFGPGTRLTVL.

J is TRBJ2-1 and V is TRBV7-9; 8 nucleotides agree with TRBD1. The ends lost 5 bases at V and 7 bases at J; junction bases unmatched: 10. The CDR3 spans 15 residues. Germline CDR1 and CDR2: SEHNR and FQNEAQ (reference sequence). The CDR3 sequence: CASSPGTGLMNEQFF. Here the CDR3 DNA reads TGTGCCAGCAGCCCCGGGACAGGCCTTATGAATGAGCAGTTCTTC.

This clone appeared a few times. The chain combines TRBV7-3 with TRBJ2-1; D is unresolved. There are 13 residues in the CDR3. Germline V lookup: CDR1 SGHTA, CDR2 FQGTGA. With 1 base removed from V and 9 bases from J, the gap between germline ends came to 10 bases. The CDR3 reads CASSLSNRGEQFF. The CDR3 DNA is TGTGCCAGCAGCTTAAGTAACCGAGGTGAGCAGTTCTTC.

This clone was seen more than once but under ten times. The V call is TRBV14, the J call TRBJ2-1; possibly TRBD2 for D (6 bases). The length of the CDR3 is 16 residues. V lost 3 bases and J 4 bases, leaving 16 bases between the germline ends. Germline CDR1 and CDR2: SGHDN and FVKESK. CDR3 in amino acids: CASSHLGSGGYNEQFF. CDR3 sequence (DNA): TGTGCCAGCAGCCACCTCGGGAGTGGGGGATACAATGAGCAGTTCTTC.

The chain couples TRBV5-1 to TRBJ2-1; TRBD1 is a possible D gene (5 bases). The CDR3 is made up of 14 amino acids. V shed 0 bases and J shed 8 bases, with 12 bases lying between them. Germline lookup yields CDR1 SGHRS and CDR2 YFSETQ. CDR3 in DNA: TGCGCCAGCAGCTTGGGGGCAGGGCGAGATGAGCAGTTCTTC. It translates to CASSLGAGRDEQFF.

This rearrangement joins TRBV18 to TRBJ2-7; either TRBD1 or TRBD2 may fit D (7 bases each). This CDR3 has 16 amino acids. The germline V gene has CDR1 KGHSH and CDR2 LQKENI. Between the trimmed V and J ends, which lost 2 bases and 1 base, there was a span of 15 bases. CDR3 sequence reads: CASSPREGARSYEQYF. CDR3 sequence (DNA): TGTGCCAGCTCACCAAGGGAGGGGGCCAGATCCTACGAGCAGTACTTC.

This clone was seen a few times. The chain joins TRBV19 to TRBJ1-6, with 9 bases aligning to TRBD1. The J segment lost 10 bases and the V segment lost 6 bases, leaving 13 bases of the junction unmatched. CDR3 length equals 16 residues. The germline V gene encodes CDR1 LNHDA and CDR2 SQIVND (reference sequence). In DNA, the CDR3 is TGTGCCAGTAGAACGCTACCGGGACAGGGTTACTCACCCCTCCACTTT. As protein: CASRTLPGQGYSPLHF. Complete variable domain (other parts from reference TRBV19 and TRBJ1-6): DGGITQSPKYLFRKEGQNVTLSCEQNLNHDAMYWYRQDPGQGLRLIYYSQIVNDFQKGDIAEGYSVSREKKESFPLTVTSAQKNPTAFYLCASRTLPGQGYSPLHFGNGTRLTVT.

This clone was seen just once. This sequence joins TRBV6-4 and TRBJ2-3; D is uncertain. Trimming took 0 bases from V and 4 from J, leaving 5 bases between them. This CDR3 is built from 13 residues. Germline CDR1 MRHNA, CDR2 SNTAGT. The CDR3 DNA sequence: TGTGCCAGCAGTGACTCGGACCCAGATACGCAGTATTTT. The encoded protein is CASSDSDPDTQYF.

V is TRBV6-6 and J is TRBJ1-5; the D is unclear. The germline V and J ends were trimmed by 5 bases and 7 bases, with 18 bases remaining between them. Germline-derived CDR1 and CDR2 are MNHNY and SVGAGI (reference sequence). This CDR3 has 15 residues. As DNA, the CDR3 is TGTGCCAGCAGTGGAGCGGACGTTACGGGACAGCCCCAGCATTTT. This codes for CASSGADVTGQPQHF.

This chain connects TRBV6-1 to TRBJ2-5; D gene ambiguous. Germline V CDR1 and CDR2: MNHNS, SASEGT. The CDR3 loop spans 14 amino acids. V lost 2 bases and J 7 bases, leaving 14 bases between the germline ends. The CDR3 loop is CASSEPGLSGTQYF. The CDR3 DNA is TGTGCCAGCAGTGAACCCGGGCTCTCAGGGACCCAGTACTTC.

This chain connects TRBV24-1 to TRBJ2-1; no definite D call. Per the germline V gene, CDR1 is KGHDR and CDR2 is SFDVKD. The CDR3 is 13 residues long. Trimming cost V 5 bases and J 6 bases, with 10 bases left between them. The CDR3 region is CATSGLRVNEQFF. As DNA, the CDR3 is TGTGCCACCAGTGGACTCCGCGTCAATGAGCAGTTCTTC.

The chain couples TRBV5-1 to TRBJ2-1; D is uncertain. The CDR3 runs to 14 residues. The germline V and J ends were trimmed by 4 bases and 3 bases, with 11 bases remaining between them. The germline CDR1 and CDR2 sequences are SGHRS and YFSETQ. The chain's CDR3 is CASSPGLVYNEQFF. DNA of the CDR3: TGCGCCAGCAGCCCTGGGCTAGTCTACAATGAGCAGTTCTTC.

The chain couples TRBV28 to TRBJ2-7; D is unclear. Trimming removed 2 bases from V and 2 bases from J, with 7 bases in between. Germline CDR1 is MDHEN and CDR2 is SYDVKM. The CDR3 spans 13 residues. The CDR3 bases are TGTGCCAGCAGTTTAGCCGCGGCCTACGAGCAGTACTTC. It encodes CASSLAAAYEQYF.

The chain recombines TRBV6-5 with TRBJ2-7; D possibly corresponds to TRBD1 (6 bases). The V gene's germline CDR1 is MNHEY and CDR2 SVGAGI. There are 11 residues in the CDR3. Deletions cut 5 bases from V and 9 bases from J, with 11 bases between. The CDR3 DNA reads TGTGCCAGCAGTCAACAGGGCACGCAGTACTTC. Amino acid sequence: CASSQQGTQYF.

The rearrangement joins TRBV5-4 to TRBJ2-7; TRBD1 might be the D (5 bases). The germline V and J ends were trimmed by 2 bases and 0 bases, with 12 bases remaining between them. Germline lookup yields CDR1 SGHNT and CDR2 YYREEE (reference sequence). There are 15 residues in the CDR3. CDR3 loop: CASSFGLGLSYEQYF. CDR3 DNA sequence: TGTGCCAGCAGCTTTGGGCTGGGGCTCTCCTACGAGCAGTACTTC.

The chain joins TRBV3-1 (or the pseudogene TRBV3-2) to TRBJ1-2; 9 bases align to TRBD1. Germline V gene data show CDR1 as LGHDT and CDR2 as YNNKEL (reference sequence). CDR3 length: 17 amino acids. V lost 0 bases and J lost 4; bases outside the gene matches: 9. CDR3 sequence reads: CASSQETGGGRGYGYTF. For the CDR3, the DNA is TGTGCCAGCAGCCAAGAAACAGGGGGCGGTCGGGGCTATGGCTACACCTTC.

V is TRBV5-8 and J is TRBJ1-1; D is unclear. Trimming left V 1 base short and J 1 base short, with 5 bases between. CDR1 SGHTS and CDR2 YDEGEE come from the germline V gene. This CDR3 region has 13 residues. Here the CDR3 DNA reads TGTGCCAGCAGCTTGTGGGGGAACACTGAAGCTTTCTTT. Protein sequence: CASSLWGNTEAFF.

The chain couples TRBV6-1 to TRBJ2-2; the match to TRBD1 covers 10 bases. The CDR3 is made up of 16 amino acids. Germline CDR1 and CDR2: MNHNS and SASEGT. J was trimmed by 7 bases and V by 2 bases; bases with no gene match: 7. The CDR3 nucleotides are TGTGCCAGCAGTGAATTCGACAGGGGGCACATCGGGGAGCTGTTTTTT. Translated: CASSEFDRGHIGELFF.